The T cell receptor beta chain described here comes from a study of blood T cell repertoires in COVID-19 (dated by TCRdb to between 2020 and 2021). Regarding the study in general: Samples from collaborators originated in the United States, Italy and Spain and spanned both the acute and convalescent phases of COVID-19. The prospective study material was composed of cDNA or gDNA derived from T cells, B-cell-depleted T cells, or PBMCs. The dataset comprised deeply sampled blood TCRbeta repertoires from subjects exposed to, actively infected with, or recovered from COVID-19. The repertoires were released in a freely available public database intended as a resource for research on the immune response to SARS-CoV-2. Samples were obtained from the ongoing ImmuneRACE study (first 160 participants) and from over 1,000 subjects provided by 6 global collaborators. A de-identified subject ID, COVID-19 status, age in years and sex were almost always included in the sample metadata. Where available, HLA class I and class II types were obtained from metadata supplied by the sample provider rather than from assay-based typing. What the research found in general, with its limitations: The amount of clinical and demographic metadata varied by source and participant and was provided uncurated.

Each collaborating institution followed its own protocols to collect whole blood in K2EDTA tubes. For TCRbeta analysis, collaborators shipped samples as frozen whole blood, isolated PBMCs, or DNA extracted from either of those sample types. As to this clone: There is no known antigen for this receptor. Base qualities were left out, and no much larger clone turns up one base away.

Via the germline V gene, CDR1 is LGHNT and CDR2 FRNRAP. Cut back by 5 bases and 2 bases, the V and J ends lie 10 bases apart. Measured from the cysteine to the phenylalanine, the CDR3 is 13 residues long. The DNA shown is the 39-base CDR3, in frame from base 1. TCRbeta CDR3 regions were amplified from genomic DNA using the immunoSEQ Assay, a bias-controlled multiplex PCR. Per the original workflow: The number of nucleated cells in each sample was estimated by amplification of reference gene primers within the assay. Sequence reads were collapsed and filtered to measure the absolute abundance of every unique TCRbeta CDR3 rearrangement. For each sample, productive Simpson clonality was calculated by taking the square root of Simpson's diversity index across productive rearrangements. As stored in TCRdb, this immuneACCESS dataset retains in-frame rearrangements with V and J assigned. A fraction of the clones does not appear; measured against another copy, unresolved V genes explain less than half of the discrepancy, and the remainder lacks a known reason. The D gene and trimming were derived from the DNA, and the V and J assignments and clone size from that table. A total of roughly 60,000 clones appear in this sample, approximately 85% of them only once. The top ten constitute around 16% of the sample.

The sample comprised peripheral blood. This clonotype was obtained from a human donor in a cohort sampled during active COVID-19. The V gene is TRBV12-5 and the J gene is TRBJ2-7, with the D gene not clear enough to name. The CDR3 protein is CASGGPPPYEQYF. In nucleotides, the sequence is TGTGCTAGTGGTGGCCCTCCACCCTACGAGCAGTACTTC.